This T cell receptor (beta chain) was sequenced in a study of T-cell memory formation after mild COVID-19. Study information: Clusters were largely donor specific.

The CDR3 length is 13 residues. Trimming took off 4 bases at V and 6 bases at J, with 12 bases between the two ends. Per the germline V gene, CDR1 is SGHRS and CDR2 is YFSETQ. The TCR alpha and TCR beta cDNA libraries, bearing sample barcodes and UMIs, were generated by 5'RACE using constant-segment primers. TCRdb analysed the 5' RACE reads with MiXCR anew, one entry per CDR3 protein. The table lists 350,000 to 550,000 distinct CDR3 sequences, roughly 18% of them singletons. Sequencing was done on a sample of PBMCs or a T cell subset sorted from them (not recorded which). The chain combines TRBV5-1 with TRBJ2-3, with D perhaps TRBD1 (5 bases). This receptor was taken from a man aged 18 to 30 who had mild COVID-19 (a few samples of this study predate the infection). Cell type and time point are not known. This CDR3 reads CASSIGVRDTQYF. For the CDR3, the DNA is TGCGCCAGCAGCATAGGGGTTAGGGATACGCAGTATTTT.